One sample yielded the 32 T cell receptor beta chains listed below, sequenced in a study of cytotoxic CD8 clonotypes in ibrutinib-treated CLL. This table comes from immunoSEQ multiplex PCR, and its TCRdb copy is limited to in-frame clones, with some not included. The data contain about 270,000 clones, about 72% of them seen just once; the ten biggest clones take up around 5.3%. Here the sequenced sample was PBMCs, taken at disease progression, from a patient treated with ibrutinib. The receptors were sampled from a human donor with chronic lymphocytic leukemia.

The V call is TRBV9, the J call TRBJ2-1; 7 nucleotides align to TRBD1. CDR1 is SGDLS, CDR2 YYNGEE, per germline. The length of the CDR3 is 20 residues. With V trimmed by 4 bases and J by 0 bases, 19 bases remained unmatched. The DNA for the CDR3 is TGTGCCAGCAGCCCCTGGGACAGCCCGGTCTACTTTAGCTCCTACAATGAGCAGTTCTTC. Its protein is CASSPWDSPVYFSSYNEQFF.

The chain couples TRBV7-8 to TRBJ2-5, with 7 bases lining up with TRBD2. After removal of 5 bases from V and 5 bases from J, the junction contained 8 bases not matched to a gene. This CDR3 is built from 14 residues. The germline V gene has CDR1 SGHVS and CDR2 FQNEAQ. CDR3 loop: CASSTRWREETQYF. The CDR3 nucleotides are TGTGCCAGCAGCACCAGGTGGCGGGAGGAGACCCAGTACTTC.

The rearrangement joins TRBV5-1 to TRBJ2-1, with 13 bases aligning to TRBD2. The germline gives CDR1 SGHRS, CDR2 YFSETQ. With 4 bases clipped from V and 7 bases from J, the junction kept 5 bases outside the gene matches. The CDR3 consists of 15 residues. The CDR3 nucleotides read TGCGCCAGCAGCCAAACTAGCGGGAGGGCTAATGAGCAGTTCTTC. It yields the protein CASSQTSGRANEQFF.

The gene calls are TRBV11-2 and TRBJ2-7, with TRBD2 matching over 12 bases. This CDR3 spans 16 amino acids. V lost 5 bases, J lost 0 bases, and 5 bases stayed unmatched. Germline-derived CDR1 and CDR2 are SGHAT and FQNNGV. The CDR3 region has the DNA TGTGCCAGCAGCCTGGGGACTAGCGGGCGCTCCTACGAGCAGTACTTC. This encodes CASSLGTSGRSYEQYF.

CDR3 region: CASSVAWETQYF. CDR3 nucleotide sequence: TGTGCCAGCAGCGTGGCTTGGGAGACCCAGTACTTC. The gene calls are TRBV13 and TRBJ2-5; no definite D call. The germline V gene has CDR1 PRHDT and CDR2 FYEKMQ (reference sequence). Trimming left V 5 bases short and J 5 bases short, with 9 bases between. The CDR3 covers 12 residues. The whole variable domain, remainder taken from reference TRBV13 and TRBJ2-5, is AAGVIQSPRHLIKEKRETATLKCYPIPRHDTVYWYQQGPGQDPQFLISFYEKMQSDKGSIPDRFSAQQFSDYHSELNMSSLELGDSALYFCASSVAWETQYFGPGTRLLVL.

The CDR3 DNA sequence: TGTGCCAGCAGACCAGACAGGGTCAGCTCCTACGAGCAGTACTTC. Its protein is CASRPDRVSSYEQYF. This chain links TRBV21-1 with TRBJ2-7; the table's D gene call, TRBD1, was not cross checked with the DNA. TRBV21-1 corresponds to a pseudogene. The CDR3 spans 15 residues.

The gene calls are TRBV9 and TRBJ1-2, with D uncertain. Germline values: CDR1 SGDLS, CDR2 YYNGEE. This CDR3 region has 15 residues. The V end lost 0 bases, the J end lost 3 bases, and 12 bases lay between the germline ends. The CDR3 sequence is CASSVASTGYYGYTF. CDR3 DNA: TGTGCCAGCAGCGTAGCCTCGACGGGATACTATGGCTACACCTTC.

This clone was observed a few times. The chain carries TRBV7-9 and TRBJ1-6; no definite D call. This CDR3 has 12 amino acids. The V gene's germline CDR1 is SEHNR and CDR2 FQNEAQ (reference sequence). Trimming left V 1 base short and J 11 bases short, with 6 bases between. The DNA of the CDR3 is TGTGCCAGCAGCTTAGGGGTGACACCCCTCCACTTT. This gives the protein CASSLGVTPLHF.

This clone was picked up a small number of times. This rearrangement joins TRBV4-1 to TRBJ2-7; TRBD2 matches 11 bases. The CDR3 is made up of 16 amino acids. Germline V gene data show CDR1 as MGHRA and CDR2 as YSYEKL. With V trimmed by 3 bases and J by 2 bases, 6 bases remained unmatched. CDR3 in amino acids: CASSQPGLAVTYEQYF. CDR3 nucleotides: TGCGCCAGCAGCCAGCCGGGACTAGCGGTGACCTACGAGCAGTACTTC.

This clone was counted between two and nine times. The V and J genes are TRBV9 and TRBJ2-7; a weak D match, TRBD2 (6 bases). This CDR3 comprises 15 residues. V was clipped by 0 bases and J by 2 bases, with 12 bases between them. From germline, CDR1 is SGDLS and CDR2 YYNGEE. CDR3 nucleotides: TGTGCCAGCAGCGTAGGGTGGGAGGACCCCTACGAGCAGTACTTC. As protein: CASSVGWEDPYEQYF.

The chain is built from TRBV19 and TRBJ2-3; 10 bases agree with TRBD1. CDR1 and CDR2 from the germline V gene are LNHDA and SQIVND (reference sequence). V was pared by 6 bases and J by 5 bases, with 5 bases of the junction left unmatched. The CDR3 runs to 14 residues. The CDR3 region has the DNA TGTGCCAGTAGGACTGGGGACAGGGGAGATACGCAGTATTTT. Its translation: CASRTGDRGDTQYF. Complete variable domain (other parts from reference TRBV19 and TRBJ2-3): DGGITQSPKYLFRKEGQNVTLSCEQNLNHDAMYWYRQDPGQGLRLIYYSQIVNDFQKGDIAEGYSVSREKKESFPLTVTSAQKNPTAFYLCASRTGDRGDTQYFGPGTRLTVL.

The CDR3 DNA is TGTGCCAGCAGCTTCCCACCACGCATATCAGAGACCCAGTACTTC. This encodes CASSFPPRISETQYF. V and J are TRBV7-6 and TRBJ2-5; D uncertain. The CDR3 totals 15 residues. Germline V gives CDR1 SGHVS, CDR2 FNYEAQ. V gave up 3 bases and J gave up 4 bases, with 15 bases separating them.

This clone was seen a few times. CDR3 coding DNA: TGCGCCAGCAGCCGAGTAGCGGGGGAGGACTACAATGAGCAGTTCTTC. Its protein product is CASSRVAGEDYNEQFF. This chain joins TRBV4-1 and TRBJ2-1; 9 bases match TRBD2. Germline CDR1 is MGHRA and CDR2 is YSYEKL. After removal of 4 bases from V and 3 bases from J, the junction contained 7 bases not matched to a gene. CDR3 length equals 16 residues.

The chain recombines TRBV6-5 with TRBJ1-1; D is possibly TRBD1 (5 bases). Germline CDR1 is MNHEY and CDR2 is SVGAGI. The CDR3 extends over 14 amino acids. V lost 0 bases, J lost 1 base, and 6 bases lay in between. The CDR3 sequence is CASSYSGGNTEAFF. In DNA, the CDR3 is TGTGCCAGCAGTTACTCCGGGGGGAACACTGAAGCTTTCTTT.

The rearrangement joins TRBV11-2 to TRBJ2-2; unclear D gene. Trimming took off 5 bases at V and 1 base at J, with 11 bases between the two ends. Germline loops: CDR1 SGHAT, CDR2 FQNNGV. The CDR3 is 15 residues long. CDR3 nucleotide sequence: TGTGCCAGCAGCCTGGTGGGGATGAACACCGGGGAGCTGTTTTTT. Translating gives CASSLVGMNTGELFF.

This sequence joins TRBV11-2 and TRBJ1-2; a possible D gene is TRBD1 (6 bases). V was shortened by 4 bases and J by 3 bases, with 15 bases between the two germline ends. The germline gives CDR1 SGHAT, CDR2 FQNNGV. The CDR3 is 15 residues long. CDR3: CASSWQTGPYYGYTF. The CDR3 DNA reads TGTGCCAGCAGCTGGCAGACAGGACCTTACTATGGCTACACCTTC.

The chain recombines TRBV2 with TRBJ2-7; D gene unclear. The CDR3 spans 12 residues. CDR1 is SNHLY, CDR2 FYNNEI, per germline. The V end lost 2 bases, the J end lost 2 bases, and 4 bases lay between the germline ends. The CDR3, as DNA: TGTGCCAGCAGTGAAATGGCCTACGAGCAGTACTTC. Protein: CASSEMAYEQYF. Drawing the rest from reference TRBV2 and TRBJ2-7, the complete variable domain is EPEVTQTPSHQVTQMGQEVILRCVPISNHLYFYWYRQILGQKVEFLVSFYNNEISEKSEIFDDQFSVERPDGSNFTLKIRSTKLEDSAMYFCASSEMAYEQYFGPGTRLTVT.

V usage is TRBV9 and J usage is TRBJ2-7, with D perhaps assigned TRBD1 or TRBD2 (5 bases each). V lost 4 bases, J lost 4 bases, and 15 bases lay in between. From germline, CDR1 is SGDLS and CDR2 YYNGEE. This CDR3 spans 14 amino acids. Written as DNA, the CDR3 is TGTGCCAGCAGCCCGGGGACGTTGGGATACGAGCAGTACTTC. Its translation: CASSPGTLGYEQYF.

This rearrangement joins TRBV5-5 to TRBJ2-3; 9 bases match TRBD2. The length of the CDR3 is 16 residues. V was pared by 0 bases and J by 4 bases, with 6 bases of the junction left unmatched. In germline, CDR1 is SGHKS, CDR2 YYEKEE (reference sequence). CDR3 nucleotide sequence: TGTGCCAGCAGCTTGGCGGCATTAGCGGGAGCAGATACGCAGTATTTT. This gives the protein CASSLAALAGADTQYF. Full variable domain (missing parts from reference TRBV5-5 and TRBJ2-3): DAGVTQSPTHLIKTRGQQVTLRCSPISGHKSVSWYQQVLGQGPQFIFQYYEKEERGRGNFPDRFSARQFPNYSSELNVNALLLGDSALYLCASSLAALAGADTQYFGPGTRLTVL.

V is TRBV27 and J is TRBJ1-4, with a tentative D call TRBD1 (5 bases). The CDR3 loop spans 15 amino acids. CDR1 and CDR2 (germline): MNHEY, SMNVEV (reference sequence). The V gene lost 3 bases and the J gene lost 6 bases, with 14 bases spanning the gap. The CDR3 loop is CASSFDRGGDEKLFF. The CDR3 bases are TGTGCCAGCAGTTTCGATCGGGGGGGTGATGAAAAACTGTTTTTT.

J is TRBJ2-5 and V is TRBV10-3; 10 bases fit TRBD2. The CDR3 loop spans 16 amino acids. Germline CDR1 reads ENHRY; CDR2 reads SYGVKD. Trimming took 2 bases from V and 2 from J; bases not matched to a gene: 5. CDR3 in DNA: TGTGCCATCAGTGAGGTTAGCGGGGGGAGGCAAGAGACCCAGTACTTC. As protein: CAISEVSGGRQETQYF.

The chain employs TRBV2 and TRBJ2-1; D is uncertain. This CDR3 contains 16 residues. Per the germline V gene, CDR1 is SNHLY and CDR2 is FYNNEI. Trimming pared 7 bases from V and 0 bases from J, leaving 16 bases between. DNA of the CDR3: TGTGCCAGCACATTCAGTAGGGTCCGCTCCTACAATGAGCAGTTCTTC. Translating gives CASTFSRVRSYNEQFF.

The chain uses TRBV18 and TRBJ2-7; 7 bases fit TRBD2. Germline-derived CDR1 and CDR2 are KGHSH and LQKENI. The CDR3 runs to 14 residues. V dropped 0 bases and J dropped 5; count of bases not matched to a gene: 4. CDR3 sequence: CASSPPGLVDEQYF. CDR3 nucleotides: TGTGCCAGCTCACCACCCGGACTAGTTGACGAGCAGTACTTC.

The rearrangement joins TRBV27 to TRBJ2-1, with 8 bases lining up with TRBD2. Germline CDR1 and CDR2: MNHEY and SMNVEV (reference sequence). The CDR3 sequence is 13 residues long. V lost 7 bases, J lost 8 bases, and 7 bases stayed unmatched. DNA for the CDR3: TGTGCCAGCAACCCCCGGGGGGGTTATGAGCAGTTCTTC. Translated: CASNPRGGYEQFF.

This clone came up once. V usage is TRBV7-2 and J usage is TRBJ2-5; the match to TRBD2 covers 10 bases. This CDR3 comprises 15 residues. From germline, CDR1 is SGHTA and CDR2 FQGNSA. V lost 7 bases and J lost 4; bases outside the gene matches: 9. In DNA form, the CDR3 reads TGTGCCAGCATCGGTAGCGGGGGGTTGGGAGAGACCCAGTACTTC. This sequence encodes CASIGSGGLGETQYF.

This clone was seen only a few times. The J gene is TRBJ1-1, the V gene TRBV9; tentative D call: TRBD1 (6 bases). The CDR3 extends over 17 amino acids. Trimming removed 4 bases from V and 1 base from J, with 20 bases in between. Germline CDR1 reads SGDLS; CDR2 reads YYNGEE. The CDR3 reads CASSPGGGGIGNTEAFF. The CDR3 nucleotides are TGTGCCAGCAGCCCCGGAGGGGGAGGGATAGGGAACACTGAAGCTTTCTTT.

The chain is built from TRBV5-4 and TRBJ1-3; D unresolved. V lost 7 bases to trimming and J lost 3 bases, with 17 bases between them. Germline assignment: CDR1 SGHNT and CDR2 YYREEE (reference sequence). CDR3 length: 15 residues. Here the CDR3 reads CASHFGIGGGNTIYF. The CDR3 DNA sequence: TGTGCCAGCCACTTTGGGATAGGAGGTGGAAACACCATATATTTT.

This clone was recorded a few times. This sequence joins TRBV6-1 and TRBJ2-1; a weak D match, TRBD2 (5 bases). The germline CDR1 and CDR2 sequences are MNHNS and SASEGT. This CDR3 is 14 amino acids long. Trimming pared 3 bases from V and 11 bases from J, leaving 17 bases between. The CDR3 is CASSEDWSVHKQFF. In DNA form, the CDR3 reads TGTGCCAGCAGTGAGGACTGGTCCGTACACAAGCAGTTCTTC.

The chain is built from TRBV7-6 and TRBJ2-7, with 7 bases fitting TRBD2. After removal of 0 bases from V and 6 bases from J, the junction contained 2 bases not matched to a gene. Per the germline V gene, CDR1 is SGHVS and CDR2 is FNYEAQ. CDR3 length equals 13 residues. This CDR3 is CASSLAGGSEQYF. The CDR3 DNA reads as TGTGCCAGCAGCTTAGCCGGGGGGAGCGAGCAGTACTTC.

The V and J genes are TRBV11-2 and TRBJ1-5; 7 nucleotides match TRBD1. After removal of 3 bases from V and 2 bases from J, the junction contained 1 base not matched to a gene. Germline CDR1 is SGHAT and CDR2 is FQNNGV. The CDR3 consists of 14 residues. CDR3 coding DNA: TGTGCCAGCAGCTTCGGGACAGGCAATCAGCCCCAGCATTTT. It encodes CASSFGTGNQPQHF.

This chain connects TRBV27 to TRBJ1-2; D unclear. V was clipped by 4 bases and J by 8 bases, with 20 bases between them. Germline V gene lookup returns CDR1 MNHEY and CDR2 SMNVEV (reference sequence). This CDR3 has 15 residues. In nucleotides, the CDR3 is TGTGCCAGCAGTTCAAGGGCCGGGTCTGTGGGAGGCTACACCTTC. It yields the protein CASSSRAGSVGGYTF.

The genes are TRBV5-5 and TRBJ1-2; D gene ambiguous. V shed 0 bases and J shed 7 bases, with 7 bases lying between them. Germline loops: CDR1 SGHKS, CDR2 YYEKEE (reference sequence). The CDR3 has 12 residues. CDR3 protein: CASSLGIPGYTF. The CDR3 DNA reads as TGTGCCAGCAGCTTGGGTATTCCTGGCTACACCTTC.